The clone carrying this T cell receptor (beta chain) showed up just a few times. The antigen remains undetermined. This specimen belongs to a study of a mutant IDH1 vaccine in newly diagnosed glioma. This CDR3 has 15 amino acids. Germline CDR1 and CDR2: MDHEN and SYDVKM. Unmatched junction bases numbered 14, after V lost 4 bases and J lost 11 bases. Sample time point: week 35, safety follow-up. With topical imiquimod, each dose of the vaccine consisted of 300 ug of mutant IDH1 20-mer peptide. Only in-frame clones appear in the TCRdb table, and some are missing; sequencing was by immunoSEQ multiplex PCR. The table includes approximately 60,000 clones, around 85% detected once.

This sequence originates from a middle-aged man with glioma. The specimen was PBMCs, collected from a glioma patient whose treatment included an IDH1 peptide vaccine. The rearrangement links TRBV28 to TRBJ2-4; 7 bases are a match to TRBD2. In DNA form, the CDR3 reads TGTGCCAGCAGTTCCCCCTCTAGCGGTCCTAGGGTTCAGTACTTC. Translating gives CASSSPSSGPRVQYF.